A single sample is the source of the 23 T cell receptor beta chains below, sequenced in a study of blood T cell dynamics during melanoma immunotherapy. Only in-frame clones appear in the TCRdb table, and some are missing; sequencing was by immunoSEQ multiplex PCR. Of several thousand clones listed, nearly 90% were seen once; the top ten hold 2.5% to 3.5%. The time point was: pre-treatment baseline. Sample: blood, taken from a patient treated with checkpoint blockade. These receptors originate from a human donor with melanoma.

This chain joins TRBV11-2 and TRBJ2-5; 12 positions agree with TRBD2. The ends lost 4 bases at V and 2 bases at J; junction bases unmatched: 8. CDR1 is SGHAT, CDR2 FQNNGV, per germline. The length of the CDR3 is 17 residues. The CDR3 bases are TGTGCCAGCAGCTCGGGCAGAGGACTAGCGGGGCAAGAGACCCAGTACTTC. Translated: CASSSGRGLAGQETQYF.

This chain connects TRBV6-1 to TRBJ2-6; D is possibly TRBD2 (5 bases). Germline CDR1 is MNHNS and CDR2 is SASEGT. Trimming shortened V by 6 bases and J by 0 bases, and 9 bases separated the two germline ends. The CDR3 has 15 residues. The CDR3 coding sequence is TGTGCCAGCAGCGAGGGAGTCTCTGGGGCCAACGTCCTGACTTTC. Protein: CASSEGVSGANVLTF.

The chain joins TRBV7-8 to TRBJ1-5; D remains unclear. This CDR3 contains 16 residues. Germline CDR1 is SGHVS and CDR2 is FQNEAQ. Trimming took off 4 bases at V and 0 bases at J, with 13 bases between the two ends. CDR3 in amino acids: CASSSTSSASNQPQHF. CDR3 nucleotide sequence: TGTGCCAGCAGCTCCACAAGTTCGGCTAGCAATCAGCCCCAGCATTTT.

The chain joins TRBV7-9 to TRBJ2-5, with D possibly matching TRBD1 (5 bases). The J call may be mistaken, given a closer DNA end match to TRBJ2-7. This CDR3 has 16 amino acids. Germline V lookup: CDR1 SEHNR, CDR2 FQNEAQ (reference sequence). The CDR3 loop is CASSLAQAGISYEQYF. Written as DNA, the CDR3 is TGTGCCAGCAGCTTAGCGCAGGCAGGGATCTCCTACGAGCAGTACTTC.

The genes are TRBV14 and TRBJ2-3, with D possibly TRBD2 on 7 matching bases. Germline CDR1 reads SGHDN; CDR2 reads FVKESK. V was shortened by 6 bases and J by 3 bases, with 16 bases between the two germline ends. The CDR3 runs to 15 residues. The CDR3 here is CASSSWGGLTDTQYF. The CDR3 coding sequence is TGTGCCAGCAGTTCCTGGGGGGGCCTAACAGATACGCAGTATTTT.

The chain joins TRBV30 to TRBJ1-3; TRBD1 agrees at 8 bases. The CDR3 contains 18 residues. Germline V gene lookup returns CDR1 GTSNPN and CDR2 SVGIG (reference sequence). J gave up 0 bases and V 1 base, and 11 bases lay outside the gene matches. CDR3 protein: CAWSGLQGVISSGNTIYF. The CDR3 coding sequence is TGTGCCTGGAGTGGATTACAGGGGGTTATCAGCTCTGGAAACACCATATATTTT.

This clone was seen a few times. The V gene is TRBV5-1, the J gene TRBJ1-5; D unclear. This CDR3 spans 13 amino acids. CDR1 SGHRS and CDR2 YFSETQ come from the germline V gene. Trimming left V 0 bases short and J 5 bases short, with 6 bases between. The CDR3 nucleotides are TGCGCCAGCAGCTTGGAAGGGCATCAGCCCCAGCATTTT. Translation gives CASSLEGHQPQHF.

The chain combines TRBV14 with TRBJ1-2; no clear D. Trimming removed 4 bases at V and 7 bases at J, with 28 bases between. The CDR3 is 18 amino acids. Germline CDR1 reads SGHDN; CDR2 reads FVKESK. CDR3 sequence: CASSPNPSIAPRFGGYTF. CDR3 nucleotides: TGTGCCAGCAGCCCCAACCCATCCATAGCCCCTAGGTTCGGTGGCTACACCTTC. The whole variable domain, filled in from reference TRBV14 and TRBJ1-2, reads EAGVTQFPSHSVIEKGQTVTLRCDPISGHDNLYWYRRVMGKEIKFLLHFVKESKQDESGMPNNRFLAERTGGTYSTLKVQPAELEDSGVYFCASSPNPSIAPRFGGYTFGSGTRLTVV.

This clone appeared a single time. The J gene is TRBJ1-6, the V gene TRBV18, with 8 bases fitting TRBD1. V shed 3 bases, J shed 10 bases, and the junction held 5 bases outside the gene matches. Germline V gene lookup returns CDR1 KGHSH and CDR2 LQKENI. This CDR3 has 14 amino acids. The CDR3 loop is CASSPTGVESPLHF. DNA for the CDR3: TGTGCCAGCTCACCGACAGGGGTTGAGTCACCCCTCCACTTT. Drawing the rest from reference TRBV18 and TRBJ1-6, the complete variable domain is NAGVMQNPRHLVRRRGQEARLRCSPMKGHSHVYWYRQLPEEGLKFMVYLQKENIIDESGMPKERFSAEFPKEGPSILRIQQVVRGDSAAYFCASSPTGVESPLHFGNGTRLTVT.

The chain employs TRBV5-1 and TRBJ2-2, with D possibly being TRBD1 or TRBD2 (5 bases each). This CDR3 has 15 amino acids. Per the germline V gene, CDR1 is SGHRS and CDR2 is YFSETQ. The ends were cut back, 0 bases at V and 1 base at J, with 7 bases in the middle. In DNA, the CDR3 is TGCGCCAGCAGCTTGGATGGGGGGAACACCGGGGAGCTGTTTTTT. This encodes CASSLDGGNTGELFF.

J is TRBJ2-7 and V is TRBV5-6; the D gene is possibly TRBD2 (12 bases). The V gene lost 5 bases and the J gene lost 4 bases, with 22 bases spanning the gap. Germline CDR1 and CDR2: SGHDT and YYEEEE. The CDR3 extends over 16 amino acids. DNA of the CDR3: TGTGCCAGCAGTTCTAGCGGGAGGGACAGGGGGTACGAGCAGTACTTC. Its protein is CASSSSGRDRGYEQYF.

V gene TRBV19 combines with J gene TRBJ2-4, with D perhaps being TRBD1 or TRBD2 (6 bases each). The CDR3 loop spans 14 amino acids. Germline V CDR1 and CDR2: LNHDA, SQIVND (reference sequence). V was shortened by 9 bases and J by 8 bases, with 20 bases between the two germline ends. CDR3 region: CASANQGTGDIQYF. The CDR3 DNA follows: TGTGCCAGCGCGAATCAGGGGACGGGGGACATTCAGTACTTC.

This chain's CDR3 is CASSRNYGYTF. In DNA form, the CDR3 reads TGTGCCAGCAGTCGTAACTATGGCTACACCTTC. J is TRBJ1-2 and V is TRBV28; no clear D gene. CDR3 length: 11 residues. CDR1 and CDR2 from the germline V gene are MDHEN and SYDVKM. Deletions cut 5 bases from V and 1 base from J, with 2 bases between.

The chain joins TRBV29-1 to TRBJ1-2, with 8 bases matching TRBD1. The CDR3 totals 16 residues. In germline, CDR1 is SQVTM, CDR2 ANQGSEA. V lost 1 base to trimming and J lost 4 bases; unmatched junction nucleotides: 11. The CDR3 nucleotides read TGCAGCGTTGAAGTCGCACCCGGACAGGGTGGCTATGGCTACACCTTC. Its translation is CSVEVAPGQGGYGYTF.

The rearrangement joins TRBV9 to TRBJ1-2; D may be TRBD1 (5 bases). The CDR3 has 15 residues. Deletions cut 4 bases from V and 3 bases from J, with 16 bases between. CDR1 SGDLS and CDR2 YYNGEE come from the germline V gene. CDR3 bases: TGTGCCAGCAGCCCACGAGGACATGAGGACTATGGCTACACCTTC. This sequence encodes CASSPRGHEDYGYTF.

V and J are TRBV10-3 and TRBJ2-7; a possible D gene is TRBD2 (7 bases). Germline loops: CDR1 ENHRY, CDR2 SYGVKD. The CDR3 sequence is 13 residues long. V lost 5 bases, J lost 2 bases, and 10 bases lay in between. In nucleotides, the CDR3 is TGTGCCATCAGTAAGGGGGGGACCTACGAGCAGTACTTC. It encodes CAISKGGTYEQYF.

This chain connects TRBV6-5 to TRBJ2-2, with a weak D call TRBD2 (7 bases). The germline gives CDR1 MNHEY, CDR2 SVGAGI. Trimming removed 8 bases from V and 4 bases from J, with 11 bases in between. This CDR3 spans 13 amino acids. The CDR3 coding sequence is TGTGCCAGCCAGGGGAGGGCCACCGGGGAGCTGTTTTTT. Protein product: CASQGRATGELFF.

The rearrangement joins TRBV10-3 to TRBJ2-2, with D uncertain. V lost 2 bases and J lost 5, with 12 bases in between. Germline V gene data show CDR1 as ENHRY and CDR2 as SYGVKD. The CDR3 extends over 15 amino acids. The CDR3 here is CAISERDLRTGELFF. In DNA, the CDR3 is TGTGCCATCAGTGAGAGAGACTTAAGAACCGGGGAGCTGTTTTTT.

V is TRBV4-1 and J is TRBJ2-7, with D possibly TRBD1 on 5 matching bases. This CDR3 has 15 amino acids. Between the trimmed V and J ends, which lost 0 bases and 0 bases, there was a span of 9 bases. Germline-derived CDR1 and CDR2 are MGHRA and YSYEKL. The CDR3 coding sequence is TGCGCCAGCAGCCAAGACAGGGCCAACTCCTACGAGCAGTACTTC. Translated: CASSQDRANSYEQYF.

This sequence joins TRBV5-8 and TRBJ1-1; D perhaps matches TRBD1 (6 bases). Per germline, CDR1 SGHTS and CDR2 YDEGEE. The CDR3 extends over 15 amino acids. Between the trimmed V and J ends, which lost 4 bases and 0 bases, there was a span of 13 bases. Here the CDR3 DNA reads TGTGCCAGCAGCCCCCCGGGACAACTGAACACTGAAGCTTTCTTT. Its protein product is CASSPPGQLNTEAFF.

V is TRBV5-4 and J is TRBJ2-1; 9 bases map to TRBD1. The CDR3 has 14 residues. CDR1 and CDR2 from the germline V gene are SGHNT and YYREEE (reference sequence). J lost 3 bases, V lost 4 bases, and 2 bases had no gene match. CDR3 nucleotide sequence: TGTGCCAGCAGCGGACAGGGGCTCTACAATGAGCAGTTCTTC. Encoded protein: CASSGQGLYNEQFF.

This clone has just one count. This chain links TRBV11-2 with TRBJ1-2; the match to TRBD1 covers 9 bases. Germline V gives CDR1 SGHAT, CDR2 FQNNGV. This CDR3 region has 16 residues. J lost 3 bases, V lost 1 base, and 6 bases had no gene match. The CDR3 is CASSLARDREDYGYTF. The CDR3 DNA is TGTGCCAGCAGCTTAGCCCGGGACAGGGAGGACTATGGCTACACCTTC.

The J gene is TRBJ2-5, the V gene TRBV18, with a possible D match to TRBD2 (5 bases). Trimming stripped 0 bases from V and 1 base from J, with 9 bases between. Germline-derived CDR1 and CDR2 are KGHSH and LQKENI. The CDR3 is 15 amino acids. In DNA form, the CDR3 reads TGTGCCAGCTCACCACCCCCGGGGAGCCAAGAGACCCAGTACTTC. It translates to CASSPPPGSQETQYF. The full variable domain, completed using reference TRBV18 and TRBJ2-5, is NAGVMQNPRHLVRRRGQEARLRCSPMKGHSHVYWYRQLPEEGLKFMVYLQKENIIDESGMPKERFSAEFPKEGPSILRIQQVVRGDSAAYFCASSPPPGSQETQYFGPGTRLLVL.